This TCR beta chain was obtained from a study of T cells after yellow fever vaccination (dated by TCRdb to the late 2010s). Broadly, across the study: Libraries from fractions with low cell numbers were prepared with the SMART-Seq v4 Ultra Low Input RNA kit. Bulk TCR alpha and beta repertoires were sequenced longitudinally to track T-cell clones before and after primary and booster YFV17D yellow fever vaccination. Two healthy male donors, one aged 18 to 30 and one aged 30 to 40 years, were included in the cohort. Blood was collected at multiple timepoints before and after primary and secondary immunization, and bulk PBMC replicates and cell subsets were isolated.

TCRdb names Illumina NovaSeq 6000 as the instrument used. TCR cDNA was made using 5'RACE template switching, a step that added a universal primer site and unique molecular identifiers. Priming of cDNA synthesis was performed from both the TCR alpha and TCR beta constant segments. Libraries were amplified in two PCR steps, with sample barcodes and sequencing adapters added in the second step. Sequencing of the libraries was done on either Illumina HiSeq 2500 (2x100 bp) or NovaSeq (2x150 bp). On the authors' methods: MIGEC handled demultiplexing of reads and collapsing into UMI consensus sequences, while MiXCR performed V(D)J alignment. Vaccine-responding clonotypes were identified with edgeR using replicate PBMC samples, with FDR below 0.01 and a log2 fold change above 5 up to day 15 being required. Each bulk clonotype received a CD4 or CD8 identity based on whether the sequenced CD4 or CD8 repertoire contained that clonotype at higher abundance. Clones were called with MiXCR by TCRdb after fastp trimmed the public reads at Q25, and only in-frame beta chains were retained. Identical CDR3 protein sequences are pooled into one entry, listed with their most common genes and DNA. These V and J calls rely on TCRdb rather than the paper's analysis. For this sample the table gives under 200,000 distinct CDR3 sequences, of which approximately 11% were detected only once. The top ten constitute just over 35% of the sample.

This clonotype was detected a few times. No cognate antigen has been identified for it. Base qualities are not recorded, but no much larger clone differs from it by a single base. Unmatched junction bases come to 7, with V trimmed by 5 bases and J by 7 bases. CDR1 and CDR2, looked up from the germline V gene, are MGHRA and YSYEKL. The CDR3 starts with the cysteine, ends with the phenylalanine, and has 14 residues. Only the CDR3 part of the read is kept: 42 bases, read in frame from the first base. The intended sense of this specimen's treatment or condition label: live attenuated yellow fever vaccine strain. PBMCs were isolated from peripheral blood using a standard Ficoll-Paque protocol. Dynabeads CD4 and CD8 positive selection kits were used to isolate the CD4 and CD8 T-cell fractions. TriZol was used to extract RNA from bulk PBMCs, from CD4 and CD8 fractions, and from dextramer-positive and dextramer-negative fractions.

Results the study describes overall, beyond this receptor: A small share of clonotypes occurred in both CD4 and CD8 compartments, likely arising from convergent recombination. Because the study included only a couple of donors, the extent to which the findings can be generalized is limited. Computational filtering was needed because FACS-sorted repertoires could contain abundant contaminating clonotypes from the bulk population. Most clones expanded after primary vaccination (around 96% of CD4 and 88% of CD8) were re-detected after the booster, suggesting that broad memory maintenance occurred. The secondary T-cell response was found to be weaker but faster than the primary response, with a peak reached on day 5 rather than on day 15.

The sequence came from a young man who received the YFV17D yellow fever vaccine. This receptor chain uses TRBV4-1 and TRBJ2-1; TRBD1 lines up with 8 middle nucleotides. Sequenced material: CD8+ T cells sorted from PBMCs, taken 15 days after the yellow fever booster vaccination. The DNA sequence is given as TGCGCCAGCAGCGGACAGGGTTTAGCGAATGAGCAGTTCTTC. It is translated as CASSGQGLANEQFF.